This T cell receptor beta chain was identified in a study of early T cells in non-severe SARS-CoV-2 infection. For the study at large: The chains were unpaired, and the sequenced material was bulk RNA from unsorted whole blood.

Overall study findings and caveats: VDJdb matches were skewed toward anti-spike CD8 T cell responses.

TCRdb re-called the 5' RACE reads through MiXCR, storing one row per CDR3 protein. The sample has some 24,000 distinct CDR3 sequences; about 4.5% are singletons. The table lists this clonotype with many counts. Its antigen is currently unknown. The CDR3 has 14 residues. Per the germline V gene, CDR1 is SGHAT and CDR2 is FQNNGV. V shed 5 bases and J 3 bases; nucleotides not matched to a gene: 6. The chain employs TRBV11-2 and TRBJ2-5, with TRBD1 matching 7 bases. The sequencing sample was made of whole blood. This receptor was identified in an adult who was a healthcare worker with PCR-confirmed SARS-CoV-2 infection or an uninfected control (not recorded which). CDR3 loop: CASSTRQGKETQYF. DNA of the CDR3: TGTGCCAGCAGCACTAGACAGGGCAAAGAGACCCAGTACTTC.